The clone carrying this T cell receptor (beta chain) came up once. Its antigen is not identified. A J-beta primer mix and a sample-barcoded 5' primer were used in a second PCR of about 7 to 12 cycles. Via MiXCR, TCRdb re-called the 5' RACE reads, giving one row per CDR3 protein. This table has about 620,000 distinct CDR3 sequences, around 50% appearing once. This CDR3 region has 16 residues. V gave up 0 bases and J gave up 2 bases, with 10 bases separating them. Germline CDR1 reads MGHRA; CDR2 reads YSYEKL. The data were taken from a study of blood T cells in healthy people across ages. Study-wide context: Capturing about one barcoded beta molecule per two T cells was achieved by template switching. Study-level points and caveats: Roughly linear age-related decline in beta diversity appeared, significant by age approximately 43. Donor CMV status, an unknown factor, possibly confounded changes in expanded clonotypes.

The chain employs TRBV4-1 and TRBJ1-4; tentatively, D is TRBD1 (5 bases). The clonotype originates from a woman older than 75 in good health. Input material: blood. The CDR3 here is CASSQDFQGTNEKLFF. The CDR3 DNA follows: TGCGCCAGCAGCCAAGACTTCCAGGGCACTAATGAAAAACTGTTTTTT.